A selection of T cell receptor beta chains follows, all from one sample in a study of OX40 agonist ivuxolimab in advanced cancers. This table comes from immunoSEQ multiplex PCR, and its TCRdb copy is limited to in-frame clones, with some not included. The sample shows 53,000 or so clones, around 81% of them seen only once. This specimen was CD4+ or CD8+ T cells sorted from blood, taken in a trial of the OX40 agonist ivuxolimab. These receptors were obtained from an adult with an advanced solid tumor such as melanoma, head and neck, liver or kidney cancer. CDR3s include the opening cysteine and the closing phenylalanine or tryptophan. The order of the fields is V gene, D gene, clone size, J gene, CDR3 protein, CDR3 DNA. A D gene is named only where the DNA matches it firmly. The size of a clone is reported for some rows only, either as once, few or many, or as a class for expanded clones.

TRBV6-5,NA,NA,TRBJ2-7,CASSYRRFSYEQYF,TGTGCCAGCAGTTACCGCCGGTTCTCCTACGAGCAGTACTTC
TRBV11-3,TRBD1,NA,TRBJ2-1,CASSSDRAPYNEQFF,TGTGCCAGCAGCTCAGACAGGGCACCCTACAATGAGCAGTTCTTC
TRBV12-5,NA,NA,TRBJ2-1,CASGLERVQFF,TGTGCTAGTGGTTTGGAGCGGGTCCAGTTCTTC
TRBV7-3,NA,NA,TRBJ2-5,CASRSRDFQETQYF,TGTGCCAGCAGATCCCGGGACTTTCAAGAGACCCAGTACTTC
TRBV4-3,NA,NA,TRBJ2-6,CASSQDIQKSSGANVLTF,TGCGCCAGCAGCCAAGATATACAGAAAAGCTCTGGGGCCAACGTCCTGACTTTC
TRBV18,NA,NA,TRBJ1-5,CASSPRGQINQPQHF,TGTGCCAGCTCACCCCGGGGACAAATCAATCAGCCCCAGCATTTT
TRBV12-5,NA,NA,TRBJ2-5,CASGLANHGGDETQYF,TGTGCTAGTGGTTTGGCGAACCACGGGGGAGATGAGACCCAGTACTTC
TRBV5-8,TRBD1,NA,TRBJ2-7,CASSRQGSYYEQYF,TGTGCCAGCAGCAGACAGGGGTCGTACTACGAGCAGTACTTC
TRBV27,NA,NA,TRBJ2-7,CASSSRATGVREQYF,TGTGCCAGCAGTTCGAGGGCCACAGGTGTCCGCGAGCAGTACTTC
TRBV18,NA,NA,TRBJ1-3,CASSPGGYGNTIYF,TGTGCCAGCTCACCAGGGGGGTACGGAAACACCATATATTTT
TRBV23-1,NA,once,TRBJ2-5,CASSQFKLNSGTQYF,TGCGCCAGCAGTCAATTCAAACTTAACAGCGGGACCCAGTACTTC
TRBV29-1,NA,few,TRBJ1-4,CSVAGMGAEKLFF,TGCAGCGTAGCCGGGATGGGGGCCGAAAAACTGTTTTTT
TRBV15,NA,NA,TRBJ1-5,CATSRVSIAQPQHF,TGTGCCACCAGCAGGGTTTCCATAGCGCAGCCCCAGCATTTT
TRBV2,NA,NA,TRBJ2-5,CASSTIQETQYF,TGTGCCAGCAGTACCATTCAAGAGACCCAGTACTTC
TRBV2,TRBD1,NA,TRBJ1-6,CASRPGGRNSPLHF,TGTGCCAGCAGGCCAGGGGGCCGGAATTCACCCCTCCACTTT
TRBV2,TRBD2,NA,TRBJ2-7,CASSPGLAGGPYEQYF,TGTGCCAGCAGTCCAGGACTAGCGGGGGGACCCTACGAGCAGTACTTC
TRBV6-5,TRBD1,NA,TRBJ2-5,CASSRDRAQETQYF,TGTGCCAGCAGTCGGGACAGGGCGCAAGAGACCCAGTACTTC
TRBV14,NA,few,TRBJ1-1,CASTFMNTEAFF,TGTGCCAGCACCTTCATGAACACTGAAGCTTTCTTT
TRBV6-5,NA,NA,TRBJ1-1,CASSFLRGTEAFF,TGTGCCAGCAGTTTTCTGAGGGGCACTGAAGCTTTCTTT
TRBV30,NA,few,TRBJ1-6,CACGRGPLHF,TGTGCCTGCGGGCGGGGACCCCTCCACTTT
TRBV30,NA,NA,TRBJ1-2,CACTPQGYGYTF,TGTGCCTGTACCCCTCAGGGATATGGCTACACCTTC
TRBV7-2,NA,NA,TRBJ1-1,CASSLRRNTEAFF,TGTGCCAGCAGCCTACGGAGGAACACTGAAGCTTTCTTT